This TCR beta chain was captured by sequencing in a study of radiotherapy plus CTLA-4 blockade in lung cancer. General study points: After treatment with radiotherapy plus ipilimumab, TCR clones that came from the tumor expanded in blood. Together with interferon-beta, which increased in serum after radiation, early dynamic changes in blood T cell clones were reportedly the best predictors of response.

Libraries were prepared by immunoSEQ multiplex PCR; TCRdb keeps only in-frame clonotypes and omits some of them. The table lists approximately 39,000 clones, roughly 72% of them singletons. The CDR3 has 15 residues. Germline V gene lookup returns CDR1 MGHRA and CDR2 YSYEKL. Details on this clone: Its antigen is unknown.

Patients with chemo-refractory metastatic non-small-cell lung cancer received focal radiation plus CTLA-4 blockade with ipilimumab. The rearrangement uses TRBV4-1 and TRBJ2-5, with 9 bases lining up with TRBD2. The J call may not be correct, given that the DNA end is closer to TRBJ2-7. Sequencing used peripheral blood, obtained from a patient treated with radiotherapy plus ipilimumab. This sequence was found in a human donor with non-small cell lung cancer who had stable disease on radiotherapy plus ipilimumab. The CDR3 region has the DNA TGCGCCAGCAGCCAAGATCTAGCGGGGACCTACGAGCAGTACTTC. It is translated as CASSQDLAGTYEQYF.